This entry describes one T cell receptor (beta chain). Ten or more counts support this clonotype. Which antigen it targets is not known. No base quality information exists; no much larger clone differs at one position. Libraries from unsorted PBMCs were made from 2 million PBMCs kept in RNAlater at -80 degrees C until RNA extraction. The multiple sclerosis patients were enrolled in a US clinical protocol that used magnetic resonance imaging to evaluate disease progression. Peripheral blood was subjected to Ficoll-Hypaque density gradient centrifugation to isolate PBMCs, which were then cryopreserved in liquid nitrogen. To synthesize cDNA, template-switch 5'RACE was performed with a primer carrying a 10-nucleotide random unique molecular identifier so that each TCR transcript was tagged. Each sequencing run produced over 180 million TCR-beta sequences covering 15-18 subjects. The RNeasy kit was used to extract total RNA. The KAPA Real-time Library Amplification kit was used to amplify TCR-beta VDJ regions with primers for the TCR constant region and the 5'RACE anchor. Sample indexes and Illumina adaptors were added in a first PCR, after which library yield was increased in a second PCR. After Ampure bead purification, the roughly 650 bp TCR product was size-selected on a 2% E-gel SizeSelection system. Before pooling, library quality was assessed on a Bioanalyzer, concentration was determined with Qubit, and library quantification was performed with the Kapa Library Quantification kit. An Illumina HiSeq 2500 was used to sequence the libraries paired-end at 2 x 150 bp. To increase sequence diversity, roughly 24-32% phiX was spiked into each library pool. Per the authors' processing: The quality-filtered reads were processed with the UMI-based MiGEC pipeline, whose error correction step removed more than 90% of the raw TCR sequences. VDJ genes were aligned to IMGT germline references, and each clonotype was defined by a unique CDR3 amino acid sequence together with V-J genes. VDJtools evaluated clonal expansion, Shannon diversity and CDR3 relatedness (CalcPairwiseDistances, ClusterSamples); CLCbio workbench built phylogenetic trees. A clone was classed as expanded if it had 8 or more unique UMIs, a cutoff based on coefficient-of-variation modelling across technical triplicates. The raw public reads went through TCRdb reprocessing: fastp at Q25, MiXCR clone calling, in-frame beta chains kept. Rows are unified per CDR3 protein, each entry keeping the most common DNA and genes. TCRdb's processing, not the study's, gives the V and J calls here. The sample data list about 55,000 distinct CDR3 sequences, and roughly 4.4% of these were observed just once. The top ten hold around 2.8% of the sample.

Including cysteine and phenylalanine, the CDR3 has 15 amino acids. Only the CDR3 region is kept as DNA, spanning 45 bases read in frame from base 1. Trimmed from V: 1 base; trimmed from J: 3 bases; junction bases lacking a gene match: 4. CDR1 SGHTA and CDR2 FQGNSA were looked up in the germline V gene. This specimen belongs to a study of neurological immune-mediated disorders (dated by TCRdb to between 2018 and 2021). For context, the study as a whole: Among the roughly 35 multiple sclerosis patients, about 30 had relapsing-remitting MS and 3 had secondary progressive MS. Peripheral blood TCR-beta repertoires from HTLV-I-associated myelopathy (HAM/TSP) patients, multiple sclerosis patients and healthy controls were compared by UMI-based sequencing. The roughly 99 TCR-beta libraries covered PBMC samples along with longitudinal samples, technical triplicates, and paired sorted CD4+ and CD8+ T-cell subsets. The cohort comprised some 71 subjects: approximately 15 HAM/TSP patients, approximately 34 multiple sclerosis patients and approximately 20 healthy controls.

Study-wide findings and limitations: The MS cluster was not associated with any clinical or MRI features, and the authors stated that larger cohorts are needed. TCR clonal expansion was highest in HAM/TSP patients and lowest in MS patients, with MS patients falling below even healthy controls. No identical CDR3 amino acid sequences were shared among expanded clones across subjects, suggesting private TCR-beta repertoires in all groups. Repertoires from 18 of 34 MS patients were grouped by phylogenetic analysis into a cluster of related CDR3 sequences, suggesting a possible repertoire-level signature.

The rearrangement combines TRBV7-2 with TRBJ2-7, and TRBD2 matches 9 of the central bases. This sequence was found in a man aged 50 to 60 with multiple sclerosis. The material sequenced was PBMCs. The sequence in DNA is TGTGCCAGCAGCTTAGGGCTAGCGGGATTCTACGAGCAGTACTTC. It translates as CASSLGLAGFYEQYF. Reference TRBV7-2 and TRBJ2-7 proteins supply the regions before and after the CDR3; the full variable domain is: GAGVSQSPSNKVTEKGKDVELRCDPISGHTALYWYRQSLGQGLEFLIYFQGNSAPDKSGLPSDRFSAERTGGSVSTLTIQRTQQEDSAVYLCASSLGLAGFYEQYFGPGTRLTVT.